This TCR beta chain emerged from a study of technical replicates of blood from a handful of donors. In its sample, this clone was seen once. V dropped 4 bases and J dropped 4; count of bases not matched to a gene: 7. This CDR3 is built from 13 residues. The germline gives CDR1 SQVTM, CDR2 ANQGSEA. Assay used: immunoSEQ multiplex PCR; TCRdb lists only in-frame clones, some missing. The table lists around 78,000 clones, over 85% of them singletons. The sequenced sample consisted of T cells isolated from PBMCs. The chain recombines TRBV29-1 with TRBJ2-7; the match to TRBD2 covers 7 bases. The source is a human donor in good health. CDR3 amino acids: CSVGSGGSYEQYF. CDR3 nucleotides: TGCAGCGTTGGCTCGGGAGGCAGTTACGAGCAGTACTTC.